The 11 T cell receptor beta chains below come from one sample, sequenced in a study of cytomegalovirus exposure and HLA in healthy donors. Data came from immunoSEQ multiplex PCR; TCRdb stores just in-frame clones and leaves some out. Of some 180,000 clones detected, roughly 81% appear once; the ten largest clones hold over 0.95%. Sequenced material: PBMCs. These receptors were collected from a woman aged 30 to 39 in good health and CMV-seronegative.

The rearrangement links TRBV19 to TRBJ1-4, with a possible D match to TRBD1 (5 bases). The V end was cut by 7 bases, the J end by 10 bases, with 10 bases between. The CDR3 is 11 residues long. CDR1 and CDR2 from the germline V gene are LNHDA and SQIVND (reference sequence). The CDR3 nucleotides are TGTGCCAGTACCCCCGGGGGAAAACTGTTTTTT. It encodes CASTPGGKLFF.

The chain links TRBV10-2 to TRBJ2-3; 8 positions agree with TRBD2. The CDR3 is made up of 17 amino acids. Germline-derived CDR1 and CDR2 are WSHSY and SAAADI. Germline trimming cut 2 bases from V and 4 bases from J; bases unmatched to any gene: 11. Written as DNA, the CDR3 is TGCGCCAGCAGTGAGAGGCTACGGGGGGGCCAGGCAGATACGCAGTATTTT. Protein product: CASSERLRGGQADTQYF.

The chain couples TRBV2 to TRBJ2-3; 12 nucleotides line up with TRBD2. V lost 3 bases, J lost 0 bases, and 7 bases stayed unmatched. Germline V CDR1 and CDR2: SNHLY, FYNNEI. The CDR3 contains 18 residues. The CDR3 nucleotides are TGTGCCAGCAGTGAGTTTGGGACTAGCGGGTCTAGCACAGATACGCAGTATTTT. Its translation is CASSEFGTSGSSTDTQYF.

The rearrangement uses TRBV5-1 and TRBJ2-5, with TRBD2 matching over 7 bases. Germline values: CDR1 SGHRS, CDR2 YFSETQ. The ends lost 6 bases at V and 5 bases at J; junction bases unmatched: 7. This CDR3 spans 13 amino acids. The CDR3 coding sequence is TGCGCCAGCACCCGCGGGAGCCTTGAGACCCAGTACTTC. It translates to CASTRGSLETQYF.

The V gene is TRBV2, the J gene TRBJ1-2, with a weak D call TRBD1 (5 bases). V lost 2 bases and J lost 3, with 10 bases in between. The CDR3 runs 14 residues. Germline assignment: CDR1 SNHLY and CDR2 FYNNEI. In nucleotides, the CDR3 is TGTGCCAGCAGTGAATCTTCAGGGTACTATGGCTACACCTTC. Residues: CASSESSGYYGYTF.

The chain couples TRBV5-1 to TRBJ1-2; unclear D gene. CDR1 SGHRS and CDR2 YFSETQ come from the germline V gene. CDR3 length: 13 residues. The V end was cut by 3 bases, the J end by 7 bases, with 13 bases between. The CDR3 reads CASSSIGIAGYTF. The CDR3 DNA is TGCGCCAGCAGCTCGATAGGCATAGCTGGCTACACCTTC.

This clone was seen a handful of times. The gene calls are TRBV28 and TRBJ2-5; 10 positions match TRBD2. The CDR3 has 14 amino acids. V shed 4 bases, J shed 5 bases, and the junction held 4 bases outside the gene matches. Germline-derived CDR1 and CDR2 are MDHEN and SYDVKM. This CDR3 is CASSSSGGAETQYF. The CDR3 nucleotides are TGTGCCAGCAGTTCCAGCGGGGGGGCGGAGACCCAGTACTTC.

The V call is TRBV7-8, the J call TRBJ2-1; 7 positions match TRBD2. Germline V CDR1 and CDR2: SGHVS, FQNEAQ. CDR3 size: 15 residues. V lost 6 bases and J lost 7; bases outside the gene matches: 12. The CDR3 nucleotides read TGTGCCAGCAGGTCTCAACGGGAGGTAGGTAATGAGCAGTTCTTC. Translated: CASRSQREVGNEQFF.

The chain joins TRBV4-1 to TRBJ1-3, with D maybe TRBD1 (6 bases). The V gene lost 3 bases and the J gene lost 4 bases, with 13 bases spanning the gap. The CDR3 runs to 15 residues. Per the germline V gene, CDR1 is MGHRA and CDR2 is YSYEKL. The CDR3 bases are TGCGCCAGCAGCCAGGGGGCAACTATAGGAAACACCATATATTTT. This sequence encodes CASSQGATIGNTIYF.

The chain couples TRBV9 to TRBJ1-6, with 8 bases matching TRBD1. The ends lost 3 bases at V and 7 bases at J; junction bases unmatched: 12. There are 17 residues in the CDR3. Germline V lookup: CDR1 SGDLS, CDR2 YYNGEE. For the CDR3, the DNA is TGTGCCAGCAGCGCTAGCCCAGGACAGGGTGAAAATTCACCCCTCCACTTT. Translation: CASSASPGQGENSPLHF.

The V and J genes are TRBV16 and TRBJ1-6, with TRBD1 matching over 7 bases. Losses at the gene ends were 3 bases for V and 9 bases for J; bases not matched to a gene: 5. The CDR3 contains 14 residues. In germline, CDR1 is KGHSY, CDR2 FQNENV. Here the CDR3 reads CASSQRGQTSPLHF. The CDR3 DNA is TGTGCCAGCAGCCAGAGGGGACAGACTTCACCCCTCCACTTT.